This T cell receptor (beta chain) was identified in a study of human T cells and chemical hapten exposure. Study-level background: 2% DPC applied to an approximately 2 cm by approximately 2 cm arm area sensitized donors.

Time point given: patch test 1, 2 weeks after DPC sensitization. Treatment in this sample: therapeutic diphenylcyclopropenone sensitization with weekly scalp DPC. Alopecia patients, 18 to 70 years old and DPC-suitable, served as donors. Using its own MiXCR run on the RACE reads, TCRdb lists one record per CDR3 protein. There are 75,000 to 100,000 distinct CDR3 sequences in the sample; over 9.5% occur only once, and 2% to 2.5% lies in the top ten. The length of the CDR3 is 13 residues. Trimming took 5 bases from V and 8 from J, leaving 16 bases between them. Per germline, CDR1 MNHEY and CDR2 SMNVEV (reference sequence).

The sequenced sample was whole blood, obtained in connection with sensitization to the hapten diphenylcyclopropenone (DPC). J is TRBJ2-7 and V is TRBV27; D gene unclear. The sequence was obtained from a man in his forties with alopecia areata. Some clones in this sample may be carry-over from other donors' samples. For the CDR3, the DNA is TGTGCCAGCAGTCCTTCCGCTGGCTTACAGCAGTACTTC. Encoded protein: CASSPSAGLQQYF.